One sample yielded the 10 T cell receptor beta chains listed below, sequenced in a study of read filtering for tumor transcriptome and immune sequencing. From about 400 ng of RNA, a library with molecular barcoded alpha/delta and beta/gamma adaptors was made. Each CDR3 protein gets one entry after TCRdb re-called the reads with MiXCR. This table holds 14,000 to 15,000 distinct CDR3 sequences, approximately 20% found once. Sample: a population of CD138-negative cells sorted from bone marrow. These TCRs come from a donor aged 40 or older with multiple myeloma.

There are many counts of this clonotype. The chain links TRBV27 to TRBJ2-1; TRBD2 matches at 9 bases. The V gene end was trimmed by 5 bases and the J gene end by 8 bases; junction bases not matched to a gene: 7. Germline loops: CDR1 MNHEY, CDR2 SMNVEV (reference sequence). This CDR3 region has 14 residues. The CDR3, as DNA: TGTGCCAGCAGTATCAAGCGGGAGGCCTATGAGCAGTTCTTC. Amino acid sequence: CASSIKREAYEQFF.

This clonotype was seen only a few times. The rearrangement uses TRBV7-2 and TRBJ2-1; possible D gene TRBD2, 6 bases. Trimming removed 5 bases at V and 11 bases at J, with 19 bases between. Germline CDR1 SGHTA, CDR2 FQGNSA. The CDR3 has 14 amino acids. The CDR3 DNA reads as TGTGCCAGCAGCCTCACGCGGGATGACAGAAAGCAGTTCTTC. It is translated as CASSLTRDDRKQFF.

With regard to this clonotype: A much larger clone differs by one base, so this may be a read error. The chain links TRBV7-8 to TRBJ1-1; D is unresolved. CDR3 length: 15 residues. Germline V gene data show CDR1 as SGHVS and CDR2 as FQNEAQ. This CDR3 reads CASSPRFIPNTQAFF. CDR3 sequence (DNA): TGTGCCAGCAGCCCGCGATTCATACCAAACACTCAAGCTTTCTTT.

In its sample, this clonotype was seen many times. The chain links TRBV7-2 to TRBJ2-1, with 9 bases identical to TRBD1. The V segment lost 4 bases and the J segment 10 bases; nucleotides outside the gene matches: 5. CDR3 length equals 13 residues. Germline values: CDR1 SGHTA, CDR2 FQGNSA. CDR3 DNA sequence: TGTGCCAGCAGCTGGACAGGGGATAAGGAGCAGTTCTTC. This translates into CASSWTGDKEQFF.

This clonotype was detected ten times or more. This chain connects TRBV28 to TRBJ2-1; 8 nucleotides align to TRBD2. CDR3 length equals 15 residues. The J segment lost 6 bases and the V segment lost 3 bases, leaving 7 bases of the junction unmatched. Per germline, CDR1 MDHEN and CDR2 SYDVKM. CDR3 in amino acids: CASSFGAGVPNEQFF. The CDR3 nucleotides read TGTGCCAGCAGTTTCGGAGCGGGAGTACCCAATGAGCAGTTCTTC.

This clonotype occurred many times. CDR3 coding DNA: TGCGCCAGCAGCTTGGCCCCCGGATCAAACTATGGCTACACCTTC. Protein sequence: CASSLAPGSNYGYTF. The chain uses TRBV5-1 and TRBJ1-2; D gene uncertain. The V and J ends lost 0 bases and 2 bases respectively, with 11 bases between them. CDR1 and CDR2 from the germline V gene are SGHRS and YFSETQ. This CDR3 has 15 residues.

This rearrangement joins TRBV6-5 to TRBJ2-7; 14 bases agree with TRBD2. The CDR3 runs 17 residues. The V gene end was trimmed by 5 bases and the J gene end by 0 bases; junction bases not matched to a gene: 6. CDR1 and CDR2 (germline): MNHEY, SVGAGI. For the CDR3, the DNA is TGTGCCAGCAGTCCACGACTAGCGGGGGGGAGCTCCTACGAGCAGTACTTC. Translating gives CASSPRLAGGSSYEQYF.

Points on this clonotype: A far larger clone is one base from this, pointing to a likely read error. The conserved phenylalanine or tryptophan is not found at the CDR3 terminus, so this likely reflects a read error. The chain is built from TRBV12-3 or TRBV12-4 and TRBJ2-4; 10 bases are shared with TRBD2. The last part of the DNA fits TRBJ2-7 better; the J call may be wrong. The length of the CDR3 is 16 residues. The CDR3 is CASSSLVAGGPYEQYS. The CDR3 DNA sequence: TGTGCCAGCAGTTCCCTTGTAGCGGGAGGTCCCTACGAGCAGTACTCC.

In this sample, this clonotype turned up many times. The V gene is TRBV20-1, the J gene TRBJ2-1, with D perhaps given as TRBD1 or TRBD2 (5 bases each). The CDR3 has 13 amino acids. V was shortened by 5 bases and J by 6 bases, with 14 bases between the two germline ends. CDR1 and CDR2 from the germline V gene are DFQATT and SNEGSKA (reference sequence). In DNA, the CDR3 is TGCAGTGCTTATCATGGGACCAGCAATGAGCAGTTCTTC. Encoded protein: CSAYHGTSNEQFF.

This clonotype was counted ten times or more. The chain joins TRBV6-1 to TRBJ1-5; no clear D. V lost 1 base, J lost 5 bases, and 6 bases lay in between. The CDR3 has 13 residues. Germline CDR1 reads MNHNS; CDR2 reads SASEGT. The CDR3 nucleotides read TGTGCCAGCAGTGAAGGGGTTCATCAGCCCCAGCATTTT. It is translated as CASSEGVHQPQHF.